The present T cell receptor (beta chain) was sequenced within a study of cytomegalovirus exposure and HLA in healthy donors. The wider study: Of all 400 or so donors who were genotyped, about 84% belonged to the Caucasian-associated ancestry cluster.

The PCR contained 60 Vbeta and 13 Jbeta primers. Clones were sequenced by immunoSEQ multiplex PCR, and TCRdb holds only the in-frame ones, with some missing. The data hold tens of thousands of clones, with 65% to 85% observed a single time. The study, taken as a whole, reports: Usually a TCR sequence was rare, but some public TCRs were found in many donors. Of the V segments, some could not be distinguished, including TRBV6-2 and TRBV6-3, and were excluded. Presence/absence results assume similar sequencing depth per donor, which may not hold.

Germline CDR1 reads SGHNT; CDR2 reads YENEEA. V was cut by 5 bases and J by 3 bases, with 13 bases left in between. The CDR3 has 15 amino acids. On this clone: The target antigen is unknown.

This chain uses TRBV11-3 with TRBJ2-2; D may be TRBD1 (6 bases). Sequencing was performed on PBMCs. The sequence derives from a woman in her 30s in good health and CMV-seronegative. The CDR3 loop is CASSDPRTDTGELFF. The CDR3 bases are TGTGCCAGCAGCGACCCTCGGACAGACACCGGGGAGCTGTTTTTT. The full variable domain, with the rest looked up from reference TRBV11-3 and TRBJ2-2, is EAGVVQSPRYKIIEKKQPVAFWCNPISGHNTLYWYLQNLGQGPELLIRYENEEAVDDSQLPKDRFSAERLKGVDSTLKIQPAELGDSAVYLCASSDPRTDTGELFFGEGSRLTVL.